The rows below give T cell receptor beta chains drawn from one sample of a study of control samples from healthy donors and cancer patients. Clones were sequenced by immunoSEQ multiplex PCR, and TCRdb holds only the in-frame ones, with some missing. The table shows 150,000 to 180,000 clones, with about 94% occurring only once. The sequenced material came from blood. These receptors were collected from a man aged 40-49 years in good health. Both conserved end residues are part of each CDR3. D genes are given only for firm matches. Clone size is stated in some rows and not others, as once, few, many or a class when expanded.

TRBJ2-3 . TRBV4-3 . CASSQDSGTTDTQYF TGCGCCAGCAGCCAAGATAGTGGAACCACAGATACGCAGTATTTT
TRBJ1-2 once TRBV5-1 TRBD1 CASSLGTGTGGKQGYTF TGCGCCAGCAGCTTGGGTACCGGGACAGGGGGAAAACAGGGCTACACCTTC
TRBJ1-2 . TRBV7-6 TRBD1 CASSPLGTDGYTF TGTGCCAGCAGCCCCCTGGGGACAGATGGCTACACCTTC
TRBJ1-2 . TRBV30 . CAWRPGFYGYTF TGTGCCTGGAGACCAGGATTCTATGGCTACACCTTC
TRBJ1-2 . TRBV6-5 TRBD1 CASSRDSHTYGYTF TGTGCCAGCAGCCGGGACAGCCATACCTATGGCTACACCTTC
TRBJ1-2 . TRBV7-2 . CASSFGGDYGYTF TGTGCCAGCAGCTTTGGGGGCGACTATGGCTACACCTTC
TRBJ1-5 . TRBV5-4 . CASSLGRDQPQHF TGTGCCAGCAGCTTGGGGCGAGATCAGCCCCAGCATTTT
TRBJ2-2 . TRBV27 TRBD2 CASSLGAGAYTGELFF TGTGCCAGCAGTTTGGGAGCGGGGGCGTACACCGGGGAGCTGTTTTTT
TRBJ1-2 . TRBV5-1 TRBD1 CASSFATGAKGYTF TGCGCCAGCAGCTTCGCGACAGGGGCGAAGGGCTACACCTTC
TRBJ2-3 . TRBV27 TRBD2 CASSYGSASGGPDTQYF TGTGCCAGCAGTTATGGGTCGGCTAGCGGGGGCCCAGATACGCAGTATTTT
TRBJ1-1 once TRBV5-1 . CASSSLRGAEAFF TGCGCCAGCAGCTCGTTACGGGGAGCTGAAGCTTTCTTT
TRBJ1-1 . TRBV24-1 . CATSDGGGLGTEAFF TGTGCCACCAGTGATGGAGGGGGACTGGGGACTGAAGCTTTCTTT
TRBJ2-5 . TRBV5-1 . CASSLEGGGETQYF TGCGCCAGCAGCTTGGAGGGGGGCGGAGAGACCCAGTACTTC
TRBJ2-1 . TRBV10-3 . CAISDSTSAEQFF TGTGCCATCAGTGACTCGACCTCGGCGGAGCAGTTCTTC
TRBJ1-5 few TRBV6-2/TRBV6-3 . CASSFLRVDQPQHF TGTGCCAGCAGTTTTCTCAGGGTGGATCAGCCCCAGCATTTT
TRBJ2-7 . TRBV27 . CATHSATYEQYF TGTGCCACCCACAGCGCTACCTACGAGCAGTACTTC
TRBJ2-3 once TRBV28 TRBD2 CASSSRGLAGIDTQYF TGTGCCAGCAGTTCCCGAGGACTAGCGGGGATAGATACGCAGTATTTT
TRBJ1-4 . TRBV28 . CASSPGFAATNEKLFF TGTGCCAGCAGCCCCGGGTTTGCAGCAACTAATGAAAAACTGTTTTTT
TRBJ2-1 . TRBV7-3 . CASSPGVSSYNEQFF TGTGCCAGCAGCCCGGGGGTCAGCTCCTACAATGAGCAGTTCTTC
TRBJ1-2 . TRBV7-2 . CASSLAIRHGYTF TGTGCCAGCAGCTTAGCGATAAGGCATGGCTACACCTTC
TRBJ1-5 . TRBV12-3/TRBV12-4 . CASSLISNQPQHF TGTGCCAGCAGTTTAATTAGCAATCAGCCCCAGCATTTT
TRBJ1-2 . TRBV19 . CASGAGSRYGYTF TGTGCCAGTGGGGCAGGGTCTCGGTATGGCTACACCTTC
TRBJ2-7 . TRBV19 . CASSIGSTYEQYF TGTGCCAGTAGTATAGGGTCGACCTACGAGCAGTACTTC
TRBJ2-7 . TRBV10-3 TRBD2 CAITLADPYEQYF TGTGCCATCACCCTAGCGGATCCTTACGAGCAGTACTTC
TRBJ1-2 . TRBV28 . CASSSPIYGYTF TGTGCCAGCAGTTCCCCCATTTACGGCTACACCTTC
TRBJ1-1 . TRBV6-5 . CASSPRRGIEAFF TGTGCCAGCAGTCCCCGGAGAGGGATTGAAGCTTTCTTT
TRBJ1-1 . TRBV5-5 . CASSLAVVNTEAFF TGTGCCAGCAGCTTGGCGGTCGTGAACACTGAAGCTTTCTTT
TRBJ2-7 . TRBV2 . CASSEVGISYEQYF TGTGCCAGCAGTGAAGTGGGAATCTCCTACGAGCAGTACTTC
TRBJ2-7 . TRBV5-1 TRBD1 CASSLAGQGVNEQYF TGCGCCAGCAGCTTGGCTGGCCAGGGGGTTAACGAGCAGTACTTC
TRBJ2-7 . TRBV5-1 . CASSTGSTSLTYEQYF TGCGCCAGCAGCACGGGTTCGACTAGTCTAACCTACGAGCAGTACTTC
TRBJ2-1 . TRBV6-1 . CASSEFVRGLYNEQFF TGTGCCAGCAGTGAATTTGTACGGGGGCTTTACAATGAGCAGTTCTTC
TRBJ2-1 . TRBV5-6 TRBD1 CASRVGTEYNEQFF TGTGCCAGCAGGGTCGGGACAGAGTACAATGAGCAGTTCTTC
TRBJ1-3 . TRBV7-8 . CASSNRGSNSGNTIYF TGTGCCAGCAGCAATCGGGGGTCCAACTCTGGAAACACCATATATTTT
TRBJ2-7 . TRBV30 . CAWSARDLSSYEQYF TGTGCCTGGAGTGCCCGGGACCTGAGCTCCTACGAGCAGTACTTC
TRBJ2-1 . TRBV19 TRBD2 CASSPGGSGGFNEQFF TGTGCCAGTAGCCCCGGGGGTAGCGGGGGATTCAATGAGCAGTTCTTC
TRBJ1-6 . TRBV21-1 . CASSKGREGSSYNSPLHF TGTGCCAGCAGCAAAGGCCGCGAAGGGAGCTCCTATAATTCACCCCTCCACTTT
TRBJ2-7 . TRBV4-1 . CASSHGDGSSYEQYF TGCGCCAGCAGCCATGGGGACGGGAGCTCCTACGAGCAGTACTTC
TRBJ1-1 . TRBV6-1 . CASREMQRGLNTEAFF TGTGCCAGCAGGGAAATGCAAAGGGGTTTGAACACTGAAGCTTTCTTT
TRBJ2-2 . TRBV11-2 . CASSRPLGNTGELFF TGTGCCAGCAGCCGGCCCCTGGGGAACACCGGGGAGCTGTTTTTT
TRBJ2-1 . TRBV7-2 TRBD2 CASSSPAVAGGRGEQFF TGTGCCAGCAGCTCCCCGGCGGTAGCGGGGGGCCGGGGTGAGCAGTTCTTC